A single sample is the source of the 4 T cell receptor beta chains below, sequenced in a study of blood T cell repertoires in COVID-19 (TCRdb year 2020). Receptor amplification or capture employed the immunoSEQ multiplex PCR assay. What TCRdb holds here is the immuneACCESS table cut down to in-frame rearrangements. Part of the clones is not present; checked against another copy, under half of the missing clones reflect an unresolved V gene, and the others are unexplained. The sample includes around 130,000 clones, with under 85% observed a single time. The leading ten clones occupy over 15% of the sample. The sequencing input was PBMCs or T cells enriched from blood (not recorded which). These receptor sequences come from a man aged 25-40 years who had recovered from COVID-19.

The chain couples TRBV6-5 to TRBJ1-1, with D possibly matching TRBD1 (5 bases). Trimming left V 6 bases short and J 1 base short, with 9 bases between. The CDR3 has 13 residues. The germline V gene has CDR1 MNHEY and CDR2 SVGAGI. CDR3 sequence reads: CASSRDRNTEAFF. In nucleotides, the CDR3 is TGTGCCAGCAGCCGAGACAGGAACACTGAAGCTTTCTTT.

V is TRBV9 and J is TRBJ2-3; TRBD2 agrees at 7 bases. CDR3 length: 17 residues. The V gene end was trimmed by 0 bases and the J gene end by 1 base; junction bases not matched to a gene: 8. Per germline, CDR1 SGDLS and CDR2 YYNGEE. The CDR3 sequence is CASSVEGRLAGTDTQYF. For the CDR3, the DNA is TGTGCCAGCAGCGTAGAGGGGAGACTAGCAGGCACAGATACGCAGTATTTT.

This clone has a single count. The chain links TRBV19 to TRBJ1-3, with 11 bases aligning to TRBD1. Germline V gives CDR1 LNHDA, CDR2 SQIVND (reference sequence). With 3 bases clipped from V and 3 bases from J, the junction kept 4 bases outside the gene matches. The CDR3 has 16 residues. Here the CDR3 DNA reads TGTGCCAGTAGTATCCGGACAGGGGGCGGTGGAAACACCATATATTTT. Translating gives CASSIRTGGGGNTIYF.

V is TRBV24-1 and J is TRBJ2-2; no clear D. CDR3 length equals 17 residues. Germline V gene sequence: CDR1 KGHDR, CDR2 SFDVKD. The ends were cut back, 4 bases at V and 4 bases at J, with 18 bases in the middle. This CDR3 reads CATSDQDADMFTGELFF. For the CDR3, the DNA is TGTGCCACCAGTGACCAAGACGCTGACATGTTCACCGGGGAGCTGTTTTTT.